These 30 T cell receptor beta chains were sequenced from one sample in a study of blood T cell repertoires in COVID-19. This table comes from immunoSEQ multiplex PCR, and its TCRdb copy is limited to in-frame clones, with some not included. The sample contains over 100,000 clones, approximately 90% of which appear only once. The sequenced sample was peripheral blood. The receptor source for this set is a man in his fifties with acute or convalescent COVID-19.

V gene TRBV2 combines with J gene TRBJ1-4; D might be TRBD1 (5 bases). The germline gives CDR1 SNHLY, CDR2 FYNNEI. Trimming cost V 7 bases and J 3 bases, with 18 bases left between them. The CDR3 runs to 16 residues. The CDR3 DNA follows: TGTGCCAGCACGTTCCACGAGCGGGACCCTAATGAAAAACTGTTTTTT. Its protein product is CASTFHERDPNEKLFF.

The chain has TRBV3-1 (or the pseudogene TRBV3-2) and TRBJ1-2, with D possibly TRBD1 on 6 matching bases. Trimming removed 4 bases at V and 2 bases at J, with 17 bases between. This CDR3 has 16 amino acids. The germline V gene encodes CDR1 LGHDT and CDR2 YNNKEL (reference sequence). CDR3 region: CASSPRTPQGNYGYTF. For the CDR3, the DNA is TGTGCCAGCAGCCCCAGGACACCGCAGGGGAACTATGGCTACACCTTC.

The rearrangement joins TRBV9 to TRBJ2-7, with TRBD1 identical over 9 bases. This CDR3 region has 15 residues. Germline CDR1 SGDLS, CDR2 YYNGEE. V trimming: 4 bases; J trimming: 0 bases; junction bases outside the gene matches: 5. The CDR3 DNA follows: TGTGCCAGCAGCCGAACAGGGGGCGCCTCCTACGAGCAGTACTTC. Protein product: CASSRTGGASYEQYF.

The rearrangement joins TRBV19 to TRBJ1-2; D may be TRBD1 (6 bases). The CDR3 totals 15 residues. V lost 0 bases, J lost 4 bases, and 12 bases lay in between. Per the germline V gene, CDR1 is LNHDA and CDR2 is SQIVND (reference sequence). CDR3: CASSIEAGALYGYTF. As DNA, the CDR3 is TGTGCCAGTAGTATAGAGGCGGGGGCGCTCTATGGCTACACCTTC.

This clone appeared a single time. The V call is TRBV11-3, the J call TRBJ2-5; 13 nucleotides line up with TRBD2. Trimming took 5 bases from V and 3 from J; bases not matched to a gene: 6. CDR3 length: 16 amino acids. Germline CDR1 SGHNT, CDR2 YENEEA. The CDR3, as DNA: TGTGCCAGCAGCCGGGGACTAGCGGGGCGTGAAGAGACCCAGTACTTC. This translates into CASSRGLAGREETQYF. The full variable domain, completed using reference TRBV11-3 and TRBJ2-5, is EAGVVQSPRYKIIEKKQPVAFWCNPISGHNTLYWYLQNLGQGPELLIRYENEEAVDDSQLPKDRFSAERLKGVDSTLKIQPAELGDSAVYLCASSRGLAGREETQYFGPGTRLLVL.

The chain is built from TRBV28 and TRBJ1-1, with 8 bases identical to TRBD1. Unmatched junction bases numbered 8, after V lost 10 bases and J lost 10 bases. The CDR3 length is 11 residues. Germline-derived CDR1 and CDR2 are MDHEN and SYDVKM. CDR3 sequence reads: CAIVQGARAFF. CDR3 sequence (DNA): TGTGCCATAGTTCAGGGGGCGCGAGCTTTCTTT.

This clone was found a few times. This chain uses TRBV28 with TRBJ2-3; 8 bases align to TRBD2. Germline V gives CDR1 MDHEN, CDR2 SYDVKM. The CDR3 loop spans 15 amino acids. V was clipped by 2 bases and J by 4 bases; unmatched bases: 5. The CDR3 is CASSLGAGESDTQYF. The CDR3 region has the DNA TGTGCCAGCAGTTTAGGAGCGGGAGAGTCAGATACGCAGTATTTT.

The rearrangement joins TRBV5-5 to TRBJ1-5, with unresolved D. The CDR3 length is 15 residues. V shed 3 bases and J shed 4 bases, with 14 bases lying between them. Germline assignment: CDR1 SGHKS and CDR2 YYEKEE (reference sequence). The CDR3 DNA follows: TGTGCCAGCAGCTCCTTAGGAGGGTCAAATCAGCCCCAGCATTTT. Its translation: CASSSLGGSNQPQHF.

V gene TRBV6-5 combines with J gene TRBJ2-5; a weak D match, TRBD2 (7 bases). V lost 4 bases to trimming and J lost 5 bases, with 17 bases between them. Germline CDR1 and CDR2: MNHEY and SVGAGI. The CDR3 consists of 15 residues. CDR3: CASSSSFRGGETQYF. In DNA, the CDR3 is TGTGCCAGCAGTTCCTCATTTAGGGGGGGGGAGACCCAGTACTTC.

J is TRBJ2-1 and V is TRBV11-2, with 11 positions matching TRBD2. Trimming removed 3 bases from V and 2 bases from J; junction bases left unmatched: 0. Per the germline V gene, CDR1 is SGHAT and CDR2 is FQNNGV. This CDR3 is 15 amino acids long. The CDR3 sequence is CASSLTSGTYNEQFF. The CDR3 DNA is TGTGCCAGCAGCTTGACTAGCGGGACCTACAATGAGCAGTTCTTC.

J is TRBJ2-4 and V is TRBV27; TRBD1 aligns across 8 bases. V was pared by 2 bases and J by 4 bases, with 16 bases of the junction left unmatched. Germline V gene sequence: CDR1 MNHEY, CDR2 SMNVEV (reference sequence). The CDR3 spans 19 residues. The CDR3 DNA reads TGTGCCAGCAGTTTACCTCGGGACAGGAGCCTCCTGTCAAAAAACATTCAGTACTTC. This encodes CASSLPRDRSLLSKNIQYF.

The CDR3 loop reads CASSLVTGYEQYF. DNA of the CDR3: TGTGCCAGCAGCTTAGTAACGGGCTACGAGCAGTACTTC. The chain joins TRBV7-2 to TRBJ2-7; no definite D call. The CDR3 sequence is 13 residues long. Deletions cut 1 base from V and 3 bases from J, with 7 bases between. CDR1 is SGHTA and CDR2 is FQGNSA in the germline V gene.

The chain is built from TRBV5-1 and TRBJ2-2, with 9 bases that match TRBD1. The V gene's germline CDR1 is SGHRS and CDR2 YFSETQ. The V segment lost 3 bases and the J segment 6 bases; nucleotides outside the gene matches: 9. There are 16 residues in the CDR3. CDR3 coding DNA: TGCGCCAGCAGCTCCACCGGGACAGGGTTGGCCGGGGAGCTGTTTTTT. It yields the protein CASSSTGTGLAGELFF.

This chain connects TRBV27 to TRBJ1-1; D gene ambiguous. V was shortened by 4 bases and J by 1 base, with 10 bases between the two germline ends. This CDR3 is 14 amino acids long. Germline V gene lookup returns CDR1 MNHEY and CDR2 SMNVEV (reference sequence). The CDR3 reads CASSYDRGNTEAFF. The CDR3 DNA sequence: TGTGCCAGCAGTTATGATCGGGGGAACACTGAAGCTTTCTTT.

J is TRBJ1-2 and V is TRBV7-9; TRBD1 matches at 7 bases. Germline V gene lookup returns CDR1 SEHNR and CDR2 FQNEAQ (reference sequence). There are 13 residues in the CDR3. V lost 7 bases and J lost 6; bases outside the gene matches: 8. CDR3 sequence (DNA): TGTGCCAGCACCACCACAGGGGTGAATGGCTACACCTTC. It translates to CASTTTGVNGYTF. The full variable domain, with the rest looked up from reference TRBV7-9 and TRBJ1-2, is DTGVSQNPRHKITKRGQNVTFRCDPISEHNRLYWYRQTLGQGPEFLTYFQNEAQLEKSRLLSDRFSAERPKGSFSTLEIQRTEQGDSAMYLCASTTTGVNGYTFGSGTRLTVV.

The gene calls are TRBV6-6 and TRBJ2-2; possible D gene TRBD1, 5 bases. In germline, CDR1 is MNHNY, CDR2 SVGAGI (reference sequence). Trimming stripped 8 bases from V and 5 bases from J, with 12 bases between. The CDR3 loop spans 13 amino acids. The CDR3 DNA reads as TGTGCCAGCGTGGGGCTGCGGACCGGGGAGCTGTTTTTT. This encodes CASVGLRTGELFF.

This clone was found once. V usage is TRBV6-5 and J usage is TRBJ1-4; D may be TRBD1 (5 bases). Trimming took off 6 bases at V and 7 bases at J, with 18 bases between the two ends. The V gene's germline CDR1 is MNHEY and CDR2 SVGAGI. The CDR3 loop spans 15 amino acids. Here the CDR3 DNA reads TGTGCCAGCAGGGCATGGAGGGGTGCGAGTGAAAAACTGTTTTTT. Encoded protein: CASRAWRGASEKLFF.

This chain connects TRBV19 to TRBJ2-7; 7 bases are a match to TRBD1. V trimming: 5 bases; J trimming: 2 bases; junction bases outside the gene matches: 3. This CDR3 has 13 residues. Germline CDR1 reads LNHDA; CDR2 reads SQIVND (reference sequence). The chain's CDR3 is CASSWDRTYEQYF. In DNA form, the CDR3 reads TGTGCCAGTAGTTGGGACAGAACCTACGAGCAGTACTTC.

Written as DNA, the CDR3 is TGCGCCAGCAGCGGTAGCGGGGGAAACACCGGGGAGCTGTTTTTT. Translated, it gives CASSGSGGNTGELFF. The chain combines TRBV5-1 with TRBJ2-2; 9 positions agree with TRBD2. The CDR3 consists of 15 residues. V lost 4 bases to trimming and J lost 2 bases; unmatched junction nucleotides: 3. Germline values: CDR1 SGHRS, CDR2 YFSETQ.

The chain carries TRBV13 and TRBJ2-7, with D possibly TRBD1 on 6 matching bases. The CDR3 length is 14 residues. CDR1 is PRHDT and CDR2 is FYEKMQ in the germline V gene (reference sequence). Deletions cut 6 bases from V and 7 bases from J, with 19 bases between. The DNA of the CDR3 is TGTGCCAGCAGACAATTCGCGAGGGGGTGGGAGCAGTACTTC. It yields the protein CASRQFARGWEQYF.

This clone has only one observation. This chain joins TRBV5-6 and TRBJ1-5; D might be TRBD1 (5 bases). The V end lost 1 base, the J end lost 5 bases, and 22 bases lay between the germline ends. The CDR3 is 18 residues long. The germline CDR1 and CDR2 sequences are SGHDT and YYEEEE. CDR3 nucleotide sequence: TGTGCCAGCAGCTTGCTTTATTCACAGGAAACGAAGGATCAGCCCCAGCATTTT. Its protein product is CASSLLYSQETKDQPQHF. The full variable domain, with the rest looked up from reference TRBV5-6 and TRBJ1-5, is DAGVTQSPTHLIKTRGQQVTLRCSPKSGHDTVSWYQQALGQGPQFIFQYYEEEERQRGNFPDRFSGHQFPNYSSELNVNALLLGDSALYLCASSLLYSQETKDQPQHFGDGTRLSIL.

The rearrangement joins TRBV6-5 to TRBJ1-2; TRBD1 agrees at 7 bases. This CDR3 spans 13 amino acids. Germline V gene sequence: CDR1 MNHEY, CDR2 SVGAGI. Trimming took 4 bases from V and 4 from J; bases not matched to a gene: 3. The CDR3, as DNA: TGTGCCAGCAGTTCCACAGGGGTCTATGGCTACACCTTC. This sequence encodes CASSSTGVYGYTF.

The count of this clone is one. The V and J genes are TRBV5-8 and TRBJ1-5; D might be TRBD1 (6 bases). The germline gives CDR1 SGHTS, CDR2 YDEGEE. The CDR3 totals 16 residues. Trimming removed 3 bases from V and 3 bases from J, with 16 bases in between. In DNA form, the CDR3 reads TGTGCCAGCAGCTCGCCAAGCTCAGGGGACAATCAGCCCCAGCATTTT. Its translation: CASSSPSSGDNQPQHF.

A single count supports this clone. The rearrangement links TRBV7-2 to TRBJ1-2, with 11 bases identical to TRBD1. There are 16 residues in the CDR3. With 2 bases clipped from V and 4 bases from J, the junction kept 6 bases outside the gene matches. Germline CDR1 reads SGHTA; CDR2 reads FQGNSA. CDR3 amino acids: CASSLQSGTGGYGYTF. Here the CDR3 DNA reads TGTGCCAGCAGCTTACAGTCTGGGACAGGGGGCTATGGCTACACCTTC.

This chain's CDR3 is CASRGDSGNQPQHF. CDR3 DNA sequence: TGTGCCAGCAGGGGGGACAGCGGGAATCAGCCCCAGCATTTT. This chain uses TRBV2 with TRBJ1-5, with 7 positions matching TRBD1. The V gene's germline CDR1 is SNHLY and CDR2 FYNNEI. This CDR3 is 14 amino acids long. V lost 6 bases and J lost 4; bases outside the gene matches: 6.

The chain is built from TRBV6-5 and TRBJ2-3, with D tentatively TRBD2 (5 bases). Germline V gene lookup returns CDR1 MNHEY and CDR2 SVGAGI. V lost 7 bases and J 1 base, leaving 12 bases between the germline ends. There are 14 residues in the CDR3. The CDR3 reads CASTTLVGTDTQYF. For the CDR3, the DNA is TGTGCCAGCACTACACTAGTTGGCACAGATACGCAGTATTTT.

The genes are TRBV7-9 and TRBJ1-5; D is ambiguous. In germline, CDR1 is SEHNR, CDR2 FQNEAQ (reference sequence). Trimming stripped 2 bases from V and 5 bases from J, with 7 bases between. There are 13 residues in the CDR3. The CDR3 DNA is TGTGCCAGCAGCTTAATGGGAGATCAGCCCCAGCATTTT. Protein product: CASSLMGDQPQHF.

The chain is built from TRBV5-4 and TRBJ1-2; a weak D match, TRBD1 (5 bases). Germline V gene data show CDR1 as SGHNT and CDR2 as YYREEE (reference sequence). The V gene lost 4 bases and the J gene lost 8 bases, with 15 bases spanning the gap. This CDR3 has 13 residues. This CDR3 reads CASSQQAFGGYTF. CDR3 in DNA: TGTGCCAGCAGCCAACAGGCCTTTGGGGGCTACACCTTC.

J is TRBJ2-2 and V is TRBV25-1, with 7 bases fitting TRBD1. The V and J ends lost 5 bases and 3 bases, in that order; junction bases with no gene match: 6. Per germline, CDR1 MGHDK and CDR2 SYGVNS. The length of the CDR3 is 15 residues. The CDR3 sequence is CASSSSRGHTGELFF. The CDR3 bases are TGTGCCAGCAGTTCGAGTAGGGGGCACACCGGGGAGCTGTTTTTT.

The chain combines TRBV5-1 with TRBJ2-5; TRBD2 aligns across 11 bases. The CDR3 totals 17 residues. The junction had 13 bases not matched to a gene; V was cut back by 4 bases and J by 5 bases. Per germline, CDR1 SGHRS and CDR2 YFSETQ. The CDR3 loop reads CASSPTLGLAGGETQYF. The DNA for the CDR3 is TGCGCCAGCAGCCCCACCCTAGGACTAGCGGGCGGCGAGACCCAGTACTTC.